This TCR beta chain stems from a study of cytomegalovirus exposure and HLA in healthy donors. Concerning this clone itself: What it binds is unknown.

V lost 3 bases and J lost 0; bases outside the gene matches: 10. This CDR3 comprises 18 residues. Germline V gene sequence: CDR1 MNHNS, CDR2 SASEGT. In the PCR, 60 Vbeta and 13 Jbeta primers were used. Some clones are missing from TCRdb's copy, which holds only in-frame ones; the method was immunoSEQ multiplex PCR. There are around 88,000 clones in the sample; 74% occur only once, and about 2% lies in the top ten. Study observations and caveats: A further, later analysis showed that HLA-associated TCR beta chains (compared with equally common others) were more clonally expanded.

V is TRBV6-1 and J is TRBJ2-3; 9 bases fit TRBD1. This receptor was taken from a male donor in good health and CMV-seronegative. The sequenced material came from PBMCs. DNA for the CDR3: TGTGCCAGCAGTGATGGGGGACAGGGATTTCCTAGCACAGATACGCAGTATTTT. This sequence encodes CASSDGGQGFPSTDTQYF.